The 20 T cell receptor beta chains given below trace back to one sample, sequenced in a study of cytomegalovirus exposure and HLA in healthy donors. PCR involved 60 Vbeta and 13 Jbeta primers. Profiled with immunoSEQ multiplex PCR; TCRdb holds only in-frame clones, not every one. The table shows some 130,000 clones, with 66% occurring only once. The sequenced sample was PBMCs. These receptors were collected from a human donor in good health.

This clone has just a few counts. The V call is TRBV9, the J call TRBJ1-2; 8 positions match TRBD1. The CDR3 runs to 14 residues. Per germline, CDR1 SGDLS and CDR2 YYNGEE. V lost 0 bases and J lost 8; bases outside the gene matches: 6. The CDR3 sequence: CASSVASGGGGYTF. The CDR3 coding sequence is TGTGCCAGCAGCGTAGCATCAGGGGGCGGAGGCTACACCTTC.

The CDR3 region is CASSLTSGSGREQFF. CDR3 bases: TGTGCCAGCAGCTTAACTAGCGGGAGCGGGCGTGAGCAGTTCTTC. The V gene is TRBV7-3, the J gene TRBJ2-1, with 9 bases matching TRBD2. The CDR3 has 15 amino acids. V shed 0 bases, J shed 9 bases, and the junction held 6 bases outside the gene matches. CDR1 and CDR2 from the germline V gene are SGHTA and FQGTGA.

The chain recombines TRBV29-1 with TRBJ1-1, with D uncertain. The CDR3 totals 12 residues. Germline V gene sequence: CDR1 SQVTM, CDR2 ANQGSEA. Trimming removed 2 bases from V and 5 bases from J, with 9 bases in between. The CDR3 DNA is TGCAGCGTTGAAACCGAAGCGACTGAAGCTTTCTTT. Amino acids: CSVETEATEAFF.

V and J are TRBV19 and TRBJ2-3, with 7 bases identical to TRBD1. The germline CDR1 and CDR2 sequences are LNHDA and SQIVND (reference sequence). CDR3 length: 15 amino acids. The trim removed 4 bases at V and 0 bases at J, leaving 4 bases unmatched. Written as DNA, the CDR3 is TGTGCCAGTAGTAAGGGACAGACTAGCACAGATACGCAGTATTTT. It translates to CASSKGQTSTDTQYF.

There are a few counts of this clone. The rearrangement uses TRBV5-1 and TRBJ2-3; possible D gene TRBD1, 6 bases. The CDR3 covers 13 residues. Germline V CDR1 and CDR2: SGHRS, YFSETQ. The V end was cut by 8 bases, the J end by 2 bases, with 12 bases between. The chain's CDR3 is CASEDRTTDTQYF. As DNA, the CDR3 is TGCGCCAGTGAGGACAGAACCACAGATACGCAGTATTTT.

The chain joins TRBV6-1 to TRBJ2-7; 7 bases map to TRBD2. The CDR3 consists of 18 residues. The V gene's germline CDR1 is MNHNS and CDR2 SASEGT. J gave up 1 base and V 4 bases, and 16 bases lay outside the gene matches. This CDR3 reads CASSGKRDPRNRSYEQYF. CDR3 sequence (DNA): TGTGCCAGCAGTGGGAAGCGGGATCCTAGAAACCGGTCCTACGAGCAGTACTTC.

This clone was seen just once. V and J are TRBV13 and TRBJ2-1; possible D gene TRBD1, 5 bases. Germline V gene lookup returns CDR1 PRHDT and CDR2 FYEKMQ (reference sequence). V lost 2 bases and J lost 5, with 7 bases in between. This CDR3 is built from 13 residues. The CDR3 region has the DNA TGTGCCAGCAGCTTAACGACAGACAATGAGCAGTTCTTC. This translates into CASSLTTDNEQFF.

This clone appeared once. The rearrangement joins TRBV6-6 to TRBJ1-2; 9 bases line up with TRBD1. Looked up from germline, CDR1 is MNHNY and CDR2 is SVGAGI (reference sequence). The CDR3 has 13 residues. Trimming removed 5 bases from V and 8 bases from J; junction bases left unmatched: 6. DNA of the CDR3: TGTGCCAGCAGTGGGACAGGGATGATGGGCTACACCTTC. Protein product: CASSGTGMMGYTF.

This clone has only a few counts. For the CDR3, the DNA is TGTGCCAGCAGCCGCTTAACTAGCACAGATACGCAGTATTTT. It specifies CASSRLTSTDTQYF. The rearrangement joins TRBV14 to TRBJ2-3; no reliable D call. The germline V gene has CDR1 SGHDN and CDR2 FVKESK. The CDR3 loop spans 14 amino acids. The V and J ends lost 4 bases and 0 bases respectively, with 8 bases between them.

V and J are TRBV6-5 and TRBJ2-2, with D possibly being TRBD1 (6 bases). CDR1 MNHEY and CDR2 SVGAGI come from the germline V gene. Trimming removed 7 bases from V and 3 bases from J, with 9 bases in between. There are 13 residues in the CDR3. CDR3 coding DNA: TGTGCCAGCAAGGGGGTAGACACCGGGGAGCTGTTTTTT. Translating gives CASKGVDTGELFF.

The V call is TRBV5-4, the J call TRBJ2-2, with 9 bases identical to TRBD1. J gave up 4 bases and V 0 bases, and 4 bases lay outside the gene matches. CDR1 is SGHNT, CDR2 YYREEE, per germline (reference sequence). The CDR3 extends over 16 amino acids. CDR3 sequence: CASSLAGTGITGELFF. CDR3 nucleotide sequence: TGTGCCAGCAGCTTGGCAGGGACAGGGATCACCGGGGAGCTGTTTTTT.

This chain links TRBV27 with TRBJ2-2, with 11 bases fitting TRBD2. CDR1 MNHEY and CDR2 SMNVEV come from the germline V gene (reference sequence). The CDR3 extends over 18 amino acids. The J segment lost 7 bases and the V segment lost 4 bases, leaving 14 bases of the junction unmatched. CDR3 residues: CASSSQITSGSSLGELFF. CDR3 nucleotide sequence: TGTGCCAGCAGTTCCCAAATTACTAGCGGGAGTTCCCTCGGGGAGCTGTTTTTT.

The CDR3 protein is CASSPITGVGGNTIYF. The CDR3 nucleotides are TGTGCCAGCAGCCCCATAACAGGGGTTGGCGGAAACACCATATATTTT. The genes are TRBV7-2 and TRBJ1-3, with 7 positions matching TRBD1. The V gene's germline CDR1 is SGHTA and CDR2 FQGNSA. V lost 5 bases and J lost 4; bases outside the gene matches: 11. There are 16 residues in the CDR3.

This clone was found a few times. The chain is built from TRBV2 and TRBJ2-3; a weak D match, TRBD1 (5 bases). In germline, CDR1 is SNHLY, CDR2 FYNNEI. This CDR3 has 12 residues. CDR3 region: CSKGPLPDTQYF. The DNA for the CDR3 is TGTTCAAAGGGGCCTCTGCCAGATACGCAGTATTTT.

The CDR3 protein is CASSPGVGDYEQYF. In nucleotides, the CDR3 is TGTGCCAGCTCCCCGGGTGTAGGGGACTACGAGCAGTACTTC. The V call is TRBV9, the J call TRBJ2-7; possible D gene TRBD1, 5 bases. Trimming pared 7 bases from V and 3 bases from J, leaving 17 bases between. The CDR3 covers 14 residues. CDR1 and CDR2 from the germline V gene are SGDLS and YYNGEE.

The chain uses TRBV28 and TRBJ2-1; 8 bases fit TRBD1. Trimming cost V 8 bases and J 1 base; bases outside gene matches: 7. Germline V CDR1 and CDR2: MDHEN, SYDVKM. The CDR3 totals 15 residues. The CDR3 sequence is CASRQGTGSYNEQFF. Here the CDR3 DNA reads TGTGCCAGCCGACAGGGGACGGGGTCCTACAATGAGCAGTTCTTC.

The V call is TRBV19, the J call TRBJ2-1, with D perhaps matching TRBD2 (6 bases). Trimming pared 5 bases from V and 6 bases from J, leaving 20 bases between. The CDR3 length is 16 residues. Germline V gene lookup returns CDR1 LNHDA and CDR2 SQIVND (reference sequence). The CDR3 loop reads CASSPLGGGETNEQFF. The DNA of the CDR3 is TGTGCCAGTAGTCCCCTGGGGGGAGGAGAGACCAATGAGCAGTTCTTC.

The chain joins TRBV5-1 to TRBJ2-6; D possibly corresponds to TRBD1 (5 bases). The CDR3 contains 17 residues. The germline gives CDR1 SGHRS, CDR2 YFSETQ. The germline V and J ends were trimmed by 4 bases and 3 bases, with 17 bases remaining between them. The CDR3 region has the DNA TGCGCCAGCAGCCGATCAGGTGGTAGGGGTGGGGCCAACGTCCTGACTTTC. Translated: CASSRSGGRGGANVLTF.

This chain uses TRBV11-3 with TRBJ1-1; D may be TRBD1 (5 bases). This CDR3 contains 14 residues. Trimming left V 5 bases short and J 10 bases short, with 20 bases between. Germline lookup yields CDR1 SGHNT and CDR2 YENEEA. CDR3 protein: CASSKGAIESGAFF. For the CDR3, the DNA is TGTGCCAGCAGCAAAGGGGCGATTGAGTCCGGAGCTTTCTTT.

This clone was seen only a few times. Written as DNA, the CDR3 is TGTGCCAGAGGACTGACCGGGGAGCTGTTTTTT. Translated: CARGLTGELFF. The chain recombines TRBV27 with TRBJ2-2; D is possibly TRBD2 (5 bases). The CDR3 extends over 11 amino acids. The germline V gene has CDR1 MNHEY and CDR2 SMNVEV (reference sequence). Trimming removed 9 bases at V and 5 bases at J, with 7 bases between.